This T cell receptor beta chain emerged from a study of shared clonotypes between healthy human individuals. On the study more broadly: CD8 memory received one plate per donor, CD8 naive two, CD4 memory three and CD4 naive three.

This clone occurred once. Libraries were prepared by immunoSEQ multiplex PCR; TCRdb keeps only in-frame clonotypes and omits some of them. The table shows over a million clones, with about 76% occurring only once. The origin of this receptor is a man between 18 and 35 years old in good health. The sequenced material came from memory CD4+ T cells sorted from blood. Subset defined: CD45RA-negative fraction.

The CDR3 sequence: CASTFNRGGADTQYF. The CDR3 coding sequence is TGTGCCAGCACCTTCAACAGGGGCGGGGCGGATACGCAGTATTTT. The chain employs TRBV5-4 and TRBJ2-3; maybe TRBD1 (7 bases). This CDR3 contains 15 residues. Germline V lookup: CDR1 SGHNT, CDR2 YYREEE (reference sequence). V lost 6 bases to trimming and J lost 6 bases, with 20 bases between them.